This record concerns one TCR beta chain sequence. Its antigen remains undetermined. The record has no base qualities; no much larger clone is one base away. The immunoSEQ Assay, a bias-controlled multiplex PCR, was used to amplify TCRbeta CDR3 regions from genomic DNA. Processing in the source paper ran as follows. Within the assay, amplification of reference gene primers was used to estimate how many nucleated cells each sample contained. To quantify the absolute abundance of each unique TCRbeta CDR3 rearrangement, sequence reads were collapsed and filtered. For each sample, productive Simpson clonality was calculated as the square root of Simpson's diversity index across productive rearrangements. Entries here come from immuneACCESS through TCRdb and include only in-frame sequences with V and J called. Some clones fail to appear in such tables; in the studies checked, an unresolved V gene covers under half of the shortfall, and the cause of the remainder is unknown. That table is the source of V, J and clone size, and D and trimming were worked out from the DNA. The sample contains around 250,000 clones, 82% of them found a single time. Of the sample, less than 4% falls within the top ten clones.

CDR1 and CDR2, looked up from the germline V gene, are SGHDT and YYEEEE. The CDR3 covers 15 residues, taking in both the cysteine and the phenylalanine. The retained sequence is limited to the CDR3, 45 bases, with the frame set at the first base. The junction shows trimming of 6 bases on V and 3 bases on J, and the gene matches do not reach 11 bases of it. The record originates from a study of blood T cell repertoires in COVID-19 (dated by TCRdb to the early 2020s). General notes on the study: Collaborator samples came from the United States, Italy and Spain and covered acute and convalescent phases of COVID-19. The prospective study material was composed of cDNA or gDNA derived from T cells, B-cell-depleted T cells, or PBMCs. The dataset comprised deeply sampled blood TCRbeta repertoires from subjects exposed to, actively infected with, or recovered from COVID-19. The repertoires were released in a freely available public database meant as a resource for research on the immune response to SARS-CoV-2. Samples came from the ongoing ImmuneRACE study (first 160 participants) plus 1,254 subjects from 6 global collaborators. Nearly every sample came with metadata listing a de-identified subject ID, COVID-19 status, age in years and sex. Where available, HLA class I and class II types were obtained from metadata supplied by the sample provider rather than from assay-based typing.

Here is what the overall study found, with its caveats: The amount of clinical and demographic metadata varied by source and participant and was provided uncurated.

Collaborating institutions collected whole blood in K2EDTA tubes following their own protocols. For TCRbeta analysis, collaborators shipped samples as frozen whole blood, isolated PBMCs, or DNA extracted from either of those sample types. In this chain, TRBV5-6 is recombined with TRBJ1-2, and 7 junction bases match TRBD1. Sequenced: peripheral blood. The TCR sequence derives from a woman aged 18-29 years with acute or convalescent COVID-19. CDR3 loop: CASTDGDSPYYGYTF. The sequence in DNA is TGTGCCAGCACCGATGGGGACAGCCCTTACTATGGCTACACCTTC.